These 22 T cell receptor beta chains share one sample of origin, sequenced in a study of T cell changes during pregnancy in multiple sclerosis. TCRdb keeps only in-frame clones here, not all; method: immunoSEQ multiplex PCR. In the table there are around 79,000 clones, 75% to 95% of which are singletons. The input for sequencing was CD4+ T cells from peripheral blood mononuclear cells, taken in the second trimester of pregnancy. These TCRs come from a female donor with multiple sclerosis, enrolled in a pregnancy study.

This chain joins TRBV5-4 and TRBJ1-2; D is possibly TRBD1 (5 bases). V lost 4 bases to trimming and J lost 3 bases, with 16 bases between them. Per the germline V gene, CDR1 is SGHNT and CDR2 is YYREEE (reference sequence). The CDR3 contains 15 residues. CDR3 residues: CASSRAGGTDYGYTF. Written as DNA, the CDR3 is TGTGCCAGCAGCCGGGCGGGGGGGACGGACTATGGCTACACCTTC.

This sequence joins TRBV14 and TRBJ2-2, with D tentatively TRBD1 (6 bases). The CDR3 totals 13 residues. The germline gives CDR1 SGHDN, CDR2 FVKESK. The ends were cut back, 6 bases at V and 2 bases at J, with 7 bases in the middle. CDR3 region: CASRQGNTGELFF. CDR3 sequence (DNA): TGTGCCAGCAGACAGGGAAACACCGGGGAGCTGTTTTTT.

This chain uses TRBV19 with TRBJ2-2, with no clear D. Deletions cut 1 base from V and 0 bases from J, with 12 bases between. The CDR3 is 17 residues long. The germline CDR1 and CDR2 sequences are LNHDA and SQIVND (reference sequence). The CDR3 DNA is TGTGCCAGTAGTATAGTCAGGCAATTCGCGAACACCGGGGAGCTGTTTTTT. This encodes CASSIVRQFANTGELFF.

The rearrangement uses TRBV5-4 and TRBJ2-5; 7 nucleotides match TRBD2. Trimming cost V 4 bases and J 2 bases; bases outside gene matches: 5. Germline CDR1 and CDR2: SGHNT and YYREEE (reference sequence). The length of the CDR3 is 14 residues. As DNA, the CDR3 is TGTGCCAGCAGCCGCCCGGGACTACAAGAGACCCAGTACTTC. Its translation: CASSRPGLQETQYF.

On this clone: At one end the junction does not follow the germline gene, possibly because of a read error. The V gene is TRBV7-9, the J gene TRBJ2-5; D is unresolved. Germline V CDR1 and CDR2: SEHNR, FQNEAQ (reference sequence). The CDR3 spans 10 residues. This chain's CDR3 is CASSLASENF. The DNA of the CDR3 is TGTGCCAGCAGCTTAGCGTCCGAGAACTTC. The whole variable domain, remainder taken from reference TRBV7-9 and TRBJ2-5, is DTGVSQNPRHKITKRGQNVTFRCDPISEHNRLYWYRQTLGQGPEFLTYFQNEAQLEKSRLLSDRFSAERPKGSFSTLEIQRTEQGDSAMYLCASSLASENFGPGTRLLVL.

This clone has a single count. This rearrangement joins TRBV30 to TRBJ1-3; TRBD1 is a possible D gene (6 bases). Germline V lookup: CDR1 GTSNPN, CDR2 SVGIG (reference sequence). Trimming took 2 bases from V and 4 from J, leaving 18 bases between them. The CDR3 has 16 amino acids. CDR3 sequence reads: CAWSIFPRGIGNTIYF. The CDR3 bases are TGTGCCTGGAGTATATTCCCCAGGGGAATAGGAAACACCATATATTTT.

V is TRBV2 and J is TRBJ1-6; D is undetermined. The CDR3 length is 15 residues. V lost 1 base to trimming and J lost 9 bases, with 13 bases between them. CDR1 is SNHLY, CDR2 FYNNEI, per germline. CDR3 in DNA: TGTGCCAGCAGTGAAGTCCCGGGATTGAGTTCACCCCTCCACTTT. Its translation: CASSEVPGLSSPLHF.

V is TRBV28 and J is TRBJ2-1, with 11 nucleotides matching TRBD1. Germline CDR1 and CDR2: MDHEN and SYDVKM. This CDR3 is 18 amino acids long. V trimming: 6 bases; J trimming: 7 bases; junction bases outside the gene matches: 17. The CDR3, as DNA: TGTGCCAGCAGCCCCATTAGTTGGACAGGGGGCTGGAGGAATGAGCAGTTCTTC. It encodes CASSPISWTGGWRNEQFF.

This clone was recorded only once. The V gene is TRBV2, the J gene TRBJ2-1; 9 nucleotides align to TRBD2. The CDR3 consists of 15 residues. The ends lost 3 bases at V and 10 bases at J; junction bases unmatched: 10. Germline V gene lookup returns CDR1 SNHLY and CDR2 FYNNEI. The CDR3 is CASSETAGGAGEQFF. CDR3 DNA: TGTGCCAGCAGTGAGACAGCGGGGGGCGCAGGGGAGCAGTTCTTC.

This clone appeared a few times. The chain is built from TRBV5-6 and TRBJ2-5; the match to TRBD2 covers 14 bases. The CDR3 length is 16 residues. After removal of 3 bases from V and 2 bases from J, the junction contained 3 bases not matched to a gene. Germline CDR1 and CDR2: SGHDT and YYEEEE. The CDR3 DNA reads as TGTGCCAGCAGCTGGGGACTAGCGGGGGAACAAGAGACCCAGTACTTC. Its translation: CASSWGLAGEQETQYF.

The chain uses TRBV15 and TRBJ2-5; weak D call: TRBD2 (7 bases). The CDR3 has 15 amino acids. The germline V gene encodes CDR1 LNHNV and CDR2 YYDKDF (reference sequence). V lost 0 bases and J 4 bases, leaving 12 bases between the germline ends. The CDR3 loop reads CATSRDLGGRETQYF. CDR3 DNA sequence: TGTGCCACCAGCAGAGATCTGGGGGGGCGAGAGACCCAGTACTTC.

The chain has TRBV5-6 and TRBJ2-1, with D maybe TRBD2 (6 bases). V lost 0 bases and J lost 7, with 17 bases in between. CDR1 is SGHDT, CDR2 YYEEEE, per germline. CDR3 length: 16 amino acids. CDR3 sequence reads: CASSLVQGGLRNEQFF. The DNA of the CDR3 is TGTGCCAGCAGCTTGGTGCAGGGAGGCCTTAGGAATGAGCAGTTCTTC.

This sequence joins TRBV5-4 and TRBJ2-4, with D perhaps matching TRBD1 (5 bases). V was shortened by 3 bases and J by 9 bases, with 16 bases between the two germline ends. CDR1 and CDR2 (germline): SGHNT, YYREEE (reference sequence). CDR3 length: 14 residues. The CDR3 DNA reads as TGTGCCAGCAGCTCCGGACAACTCTCGCCCATTCAGTACTTC. Translating it yields CASSSGQLSPIQYF. The full variable domain, its missing parts supplied by reference TRBV5-4 and TRBJ2-4, is ETGVTQSPTHLIKTRGQQVTLRCSSQSGHNTVSWYQQALGQGPQFIFQYYREEENGRGNFPPRFSGLQFPNYSSELNVNALELDDSALYLCASSSGQLSPIQYFGAGTRLSVL.

The chain carries TRBV15 and TRBJ1-4; 8 nucleotides match TRBD1. Germline trimming cut 0 bases from V and 6 bases from J; bases unmatched to any gene: 3. CDR1 is LNHNV, CDR2 YYDKDF, per germline (reference sequence). This CDR3 comprises 15 residues. The CDR3 loop reads CATSRDRQGYEKLFF. In DNA, the CDR3 is TGTGCCACCAGCAGAGATAGACAGGGGTATGAAAAACTGTTTTTT.

This clone occurred a few times. The gene calls are TRBV5-8 and TRBJ1-3; D unclear. Germline V lookup: CDR1 SGHTS, CDR2 YDEGEE. CDR3 length equals 15 residues. V lost 0 bases to trimming and J lost 0 bases, with 7 bases between them. CDR3 sequence reads: CASSLDSYSGNTIYF. The CDR3 nucleotides read TGTGCCAGCAGCTTGGACAGCTACTCTGGAAACACCATATATTTT. The variable domain in full, with the rest retrieved from reference TRBV5-8 and TRBJ1-3, is EAGVTQSPTHLIKTRGQQATLRCSPISGHTSVYWYQQALGLGLQFLLWYDEGEERNRGNFPPRFSGRQFPNYSSELNVNALELEDSALYLCASSLDSYSGNTIYFGEGSWLTVV.

This rearrangement joins TRBV5-1 to TRBJ2-5, with a weak D call TRBD2 (6 bases). Trimming removed 5 bases at V and 2 bases at J, with 13 bases between. Germline V gene data show CDR1 as SGHRS and CDR2 as YFSETQ. CDR3 length: 14 residues. The CDR3 region is CASSDLASQETQYF. The DNA for the CDR3 is TGCGCCAGCAGTGATCTAGCGTCTCAAGAGACCCAGTACTTC.

About this clone itself: A read error may produce the germline difference seen at one junction end. The rearrangement links TRBV5-5 to TRBJ2-7; 7 nucleotides match TRBD1. The CDR3 has 14 amino acids. Germline CDR1 is SGHKS and CDR2 is YYEKEE (reference sequence). The CDR3 DNA reads TGTGCCAGCAGCTTGGAAGGACAGGCCTACGAGCGGTACTTC. Its protein product is CASSLEGQAYERYF. Drawing the rest from reference TRBV5-5 and TRBJ2-7, the complete variable domain is DAGVTQSPTHLIKTRGQQVTLRCSPISGHKSVSWYQQVLGQGPQFIFQYYEKEERGRGNFPDRFSARQFPNYSSELNVNALLLGDSALYLCASSLEGQAYERYFGPGTRLTVT.

In this sample, this clone turned up a few times. The chain recombines TRBV6-6 with TRBJ1-2, with 10 positions matching TRBD1. From germline, CDR1 is MNHNY and CDR2 SVGAGI (reference sequence). Trimming cost V 4 bases and J 3 bases; bases outside gene matches: 5. The CDR3 spans 15 residues. The CDR3 DNA reads as TGTGCCAGCAGTTCCGAGGACAGGGGGGACTATGGCTACACCTTC. Residues: CASSSEDRGDYGYTF.

This clone was seen only once. The V gene is TRBV7-6, the J gene TRBJ2-3; TRBD1 might be the D (7 bases). The V gene lost 0 bases and the J gene lost 5 bases, with 18 bases spanning the gap. The CDR3 has 17 amino acids. Germline lookup yields CDR1 SGHVS and CDR2 FNYEAQ. The CDR3 DNA reads TGTGCCAGCAGCTTAGCTCCCCCAGGGGGGTCAGGAGATACGCAGTATTTT. Amino acids: CASSLAPPGGSGDTQYF. Drawing the rest from reference TRBV7-6 and TRBJ2-3, the complete variable domain is GAGVSQSPRYKVTKRGQDVALRCDPISGHVSLYWYRQALGQGPEFLTYFNYEAQQDKSGLPNDRFSAERPEGSISTLTIQRTEQRDSAMYRCASSLAPPGGSGDTQYFGPGTRLTVL.

CDR3 loop: CASSQTSAVTKNIQYF. Here the CDR3 DNA reads TGTGCCAGCAGCCAGACTAGCGCGGTGACCAAAAACATTCAGTACTTC. V is TRBV5-8 and J is TRBJ2-4, with 8 bases that match TRBD2. With V trimmed by 4 bases and J by 2 bases, 8 bases remained unmatched. The CDR3 has 16 residues. The germline V gene encodes CDR1 SGHTS and CDR2 YDEGEE. Supplemented by reference TRBV5-8 and TRBJ2-4, the full variable domain reads EAGVTQSPTHLIKTRGQQATLRCSPISGHTSVYWYQQALGLGLQFLLWYDEGEERNRGNFPPRFSGRQFPNYSSELNVNALELEDSALYLCASSQTSAVTKNIQYFGAGTRLSVL.

This chain connects TRBV19 to TRBJ2-5, with 11 bases matching TRBD1. Trimming removed 1 base from V and 4 bases from J; junction bases left unmatched: 5. The CDR3 totals 16 residues. CDR1 LNHDA and CDR2 SQIVND come from the germline V gene (reference sequence). The CDR3: CASSIVGQGARETQYF. The CDR3 DNA follows: TGTGCCAGTAGTATAGTAGGACAGGGGGCTCGAGAGACCCAGTACTTC. Looking up the rest from reference TRBV19 and TRBJ2-5 gives the full variable domain: DGGITQSPKYLFRKEGQNVTLSCEQNLNHDAMYWYRQDPGQGLRLIYYSQIVNDFQKGDIAEGYSVSREKKESFPLTVTSAQKNPTAFYLCASSIVGQGARETQYFGPGTRLLVL.

The chain carries TRBV28 and TRBJ2-1; a possible D gene is TRBD2 (6 bases). CDR1 is MDHEN and CDR2 is SYDVKM in the germline V gene. The CDR3 is 15 residues long. The V gene lost 8 bases and the J gene lost 6 bases, with 20 bases spanning the gap. This CDR3 reads CASSLWRDLGNEQFF. The CDR3 DNA is TGTGCCAGCTCCCTCTGGCGGGACCTCGGCAATGAGCAGTTCTTC.